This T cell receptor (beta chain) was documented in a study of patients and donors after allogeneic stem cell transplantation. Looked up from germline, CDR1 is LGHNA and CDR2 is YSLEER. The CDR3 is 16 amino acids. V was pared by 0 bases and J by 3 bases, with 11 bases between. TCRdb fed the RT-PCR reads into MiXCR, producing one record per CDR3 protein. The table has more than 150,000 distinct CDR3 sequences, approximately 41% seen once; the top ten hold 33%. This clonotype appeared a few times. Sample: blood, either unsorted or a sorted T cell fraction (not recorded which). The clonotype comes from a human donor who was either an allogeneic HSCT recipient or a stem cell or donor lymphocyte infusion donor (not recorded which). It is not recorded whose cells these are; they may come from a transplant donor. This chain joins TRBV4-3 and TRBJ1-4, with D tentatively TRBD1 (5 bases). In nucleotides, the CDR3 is TGCGCCAGCAGCCAAGATGCCACAGGCCCTAATGAAAAACTGTTTTTT. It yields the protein CASSQDATGPNEKLFF.